The 2 T cell receptor beta chains below come from one sample, sequenced in a study of response to subunit inactivated influenza vaccine. Each CDR3 protein is one row after TCRdb ran MiXCR on the RT-PCR reads. The sample holds about 700,000 distinct CDR3 sequences, about 15% seen once. Specimen: PBMCs from blood, collected roughly 2 weeks before vaccination. These TCRs come from a man in his fifties who received an inactivated influenza vaccine.

This clonotype showed up many times. This chain links TRBV27 with TRBJ2-2; the D gene is possibly TRBD1 (7 bases). CDR3 length: 16 amino acids. From germline, CDR1 is MNHEY and CDR2 SMNVEV (reference sequence). V lost 1 base, J lost 5 bases, and 14 bases lay in between. CDR3 protein: CASSLYEGAGTGELFF. The CDR3 nucleotides are TGTGCCAGCAGTTTATACGAGGGGGCGGGAACCGGGGAGCTGTTTTTT.

This clonotype was seen a handful of times. The genes are TRBV5-1 and TRBJ1-1, with TRBD1 identical over 7 bases. The V and J ends lost 0 bases and 0 bases, in that order; junction bases with no gene match: 5. CDR1 and CDR2 (germline): SGHRS, YFSETQ. The CDR3 length is 16 residues. For the CDR3, the DNA is TGCGCCAGCAGCTTGGATGGACAGGCCATGAACACTGAAGCTTTCTTT. Translation: CASSLDGQAMNTEAFF.